Detailed here is one TCR beta chain. Its antigen has not been determined. Nothing much larger sits one base from this clone, and base qualities are not available. This specimen belongs to a study of blood T cell repertoires in COVID-19 (dated by TCRdb to 2020 to 2022). General notes on the study: Samples covering the acute and convalescent phases of COVID-19 were provided by collaborators in the United States, Italy and Spain. Samples came from the ongoing ImmuneRACE study (first 160 participants) plus 1,254 subjects from 6 global collaborators. A freely available public database, intended as a resource for researchers studying the immune response to SARS-CoV-2, is where the repertoires were released. Deeply sampled blood TCRbeta repertoires from subjects exposed to, actively infected with, or recovered from COVID-19 were included in the dataset. Nearly every sample came with metadata listing a de-identified subject ID, COVID-19 status, age in years and sex. The prospective study material was composed of cDNA or gDNA derived from T cells, B-cell-depleted T cells, or PBMCs. Where available, HLA class I and class II types were obtained from metadata supplied by the sample provider rather than from assay-based typing.

The immunoSEQ Assay, a bias-controlled multiplex PCR, was used to amplify TCRbeta CDR3 regions from genomic DNA. The study's own analysis went as follows. Nucleated cell counts per sample were estimated from amplification of reference gene primers within the assay. To quantify the absolute abundance of each unique TCRbeta CDR3 rearrangement, sequence reads were collapsed and filtered. For each sample, productive Simpson clonality was calculated as the square root of Simpson's diversity index over productive rearrangements. In TCRdb, the immuneACCESS table is reduced to in-frame sequences with V and J assigned. These tables do not hold every clone; where another copy was compared, an unresolved V gene accounts for under half, and the others remain unexplained. The D gene and trimming were derived from the DNA, and the V and J assignments and clone size from that table. The sample table contains 90,000 or so clones; only one count was recorded for about nine tenths of them. The ten largest make up around 5.2% of the sample.

One collaborating source in Seattle enrolled patients while the patients were actively infected and followed the patients over time throughout the course of disease. Collaborating institutions collected whole blood in K2EDTA tubes following their own protocols. For TCRbeta analysis, collaborators shipped samples in one of three forms: frozen whole blood, isolated PBMCs, or DNA extracted from either of those sample types. As encoded in the germline V gene, CDR1 is LGHNA while CDR2 is YSLEER. From the cysteine up to the phenylalanine, the CDR3 has a length of 17 residues. Only the CDR3 region is kept as DNA, spanning 51 bases read in frame from base 1. The germline V and J ends show losses of 0 bases and 8 bases respectively, and no gene match explains 8 bases of the junction. The full study reports these points: The quantity of clinical and demographic metadata differed by source and by participant and was supplied without curation.

This clonotype was obtained from a man aged 55 to 70 with COVID-19, enrolled during active disease. The chain is made from TRBV4-3 and TRBJ2-1, and TRBD2 matches 12 of the central bases. Sequencing was performed on peripheral blood. The base sequence is TGCGCCAGCAGCCAAGATCCAAGACTAGCGGGAGCACATGAGCAGTTCTTC. The encoded protein is CASSQDPRLAGAHEQFF.